These 29 T cell receptor beta chains originate from one sample sequenced in a study of T-cell memory formation after mild COVID-19. TCRdb reanalysed the 5' RACE reads using MiXCR and keeps one entry per CDR3 protein. The sample carries 350,000 or so distinct CDR3 sequences, approximately 21% recorded once. Source material: PBMCs or a T cell subset sorted from them (not recorded which). Receptors were obtained from an adult woman who had mild COVID-19 (a few samples of this study predate the infection). Cell type and time point are not known.

Ten or more counts support this clonotype. The gene calls are TRBV7-3 and TRBJ1-2, with 9 bases that match TRBD1. This CDR3 comprises 16 residues. Trimming took 2 bases from V and 7 from J; bases not matched to a gene: 11. From germline, CDR1 is SGHTA and CDR2 FQGTGA. The CDR3 sequence is CASSLAAPGQGGGYTF. The CDR3 DNA reads as TGTGCCAGCAGCTTAGCCGCGCCGGGACAGGGAGGTGGCTACACCTTC.

This clonotype has just a few counts. V and J are TRBV7-9 and TRBJ2-5; D is perhaps TRBD2 (6 bases). This CDR3 is 14 amino acids long. The ends were cut back, 8 bases at V and 0 bases at J, with 13 bases in the middle. Per germline, CDR1 SEHNR and CDR2 FQNEAQ (reference sequence). The CDR3 loop reads CASLSSGNQETQYF. The CDR3 nucleotides are TGTGCCAGCCTCAGTAGCGGAAACCAAGAGACCCAGTACTTC.

In its sample, this clonotype was seen many times. A much more abundant neighbour one base away suggests this may be a read error. The V gene is TRBV5-1, the J gene TRBJ2-7, with D possibly being TRBD1 (6 bases). In germline, CDR1 is SGHRS, CDR2 YFSETQ. The CDR3 totals 13 residues. The CDR3: CASSLGQSYEQYF. CDR3 nucleotide sequence: TGTGCCAGCAGCTTAGGACAGTCCTACGAGCAGTACTTC.

In DNA form, the CDR3 reads TGTGCCAGTAGTGGAACGGGAGTGAATGAGCAGTTCTTC. It yields the protein CASSGTGVNEQFF. The chain uses TRBV19 and TRBJ2-1; a possible D gene is TRBD2 (6 bases). Per the germline V gene, CDR1 is LNHDA and CDR2 is SQIVND (reference sequence). The CDR3 spans 13 residues. The germline V and J ends were trimmed by 5 bases and 7 bases, with 12 bases remaining between them. Full variable domain (remainder filled in from reference TRBV19 and TRBJ2-1): DGGITQSPKYLFRKEGQNVTLSCEQNLNHDAMYWYRQDPGQGLRLIYYSQIVNDFQKGDIAEGYSVSREKKESFPLTVTSAQKNPTAFYLCASSGTGVNEQFFGPGTRLTVL.

This clonotype was recorded a few times. This rearrangement joins TRBV5-5 to TRBJ2-7; possible D gene TRBD1, 6 bases. There are 17 residues in the CDR3. CDR1 SGHKS and CDR2 YYEKEE come from the germline V gene (reference sequence). V lost 0 bases, J lost 0 bases, and 16 bases lay in between. The CDR3 spells CASSLALTGAPSYEQYF. The CDR3 region has the DNA TGTGCCAGCAGCTTGGCCTTGACAGGTGCACCCTCCTACGAGCAGTACTTC. The whole variable domain, remainder taken from reference TRBV5-5 and TRBJ2-7, is DAGVTQSPTHLIKTRGQQVTLRCSPISGHKSVSWYQQVLGQGPQFIFQYYEKEERGRGNFPDRFSARQFPNYSSELNVNALLLGDSALYLCASSLALTGAPSYEQYFGPGTRLTVT.

This clonotype occurred a few times. This chain joins TRBV10-3 and TRBJ2-1; weak D call: TRBD1 (6 bases). The germline V and J ends were trimmed by 2 bases and 10 bases, with 9 bases remaining between them. This CDR3 has 12 amino acids. Germline V gene lookup returns CDR1 ENHRY and CDR2 SYGVKD. CDR3 in amino acids: CAISERGKEQFF. The CDR3 region has the DNA TGTGCCATCAGTGAGAGGGGGAAGGAGCAGTTCTTC.

This clonotype turned up a few times. This chain connects TRBV4-2 to TRBJ1-1; the D gene is possibly TRBD1 (5 bases). Trimming removed 1 base from V and 0 bases from J, with 9 bases in between. The germline CDR1 and CDR2 sequences are LGHNA and YNFKEQ. The CDR3 is made up of 15 amino acids. The CDR3 protein is CASSQVGGMNTEAFF. DNA for the CDR3: TGTGCCAGCAGCCAAGTTGGGGGGATGAACACTGAAGCTTTCTTT.

This clonotype showed up just a few times. This chain joins TRBV5-1 and TRBJ1-1; D gene uncertain. Trimming shortened V by 4 bases and J by 4 bases, and 14 bases separated the two germline ends. The CDR3 contains 14 residues. The V gene's germline CDR1 is SGHRS and CDR2 YFSETQ. The CDR3 coding sequence is TGCGCCAGCAGCCTCCAGGACCGCGGCACTGAAGCTTTCTTT. Amino acid sequence: CASSLQDRGTEAFF.

This clonotype was picked up many times. The chain employs TRBV7-9 and TRBJ2-7; D assignment may be TRBD1 or TRBD2 (5 bases each). The CDR3 length is 16 residues. Germline values: CDR1 SEHNR, CDR2 FQNEAQ (reference sequence). V gave up 5 bases and J gave up 3 bases, with 20 bases separating them. In DNA, the CDR3 is TGTGCCAGCAGCGGAGAGGTCGACAGTGGGAGCTACGAGCAGTACTTC. Protein: CASSGEVDSGSYEQYF.

In its sample, this clonotype was seen a few times. The V and J genes are TRBV6-1 and TRBJ1-2; D is possibly TRBD1 (6 bases). Germline CDR1 MNHNS, CDR2 SASEGT. Trimming shortened V by 6 bases and J by 8 bases, and 16 bases separated the two germline ends. The length of the CDR3 is 13 residues. CDR3 residues: CASRTGTNFGYTF. Written as DNA, the CDR3 is TGTGCCAGCAGGACCGGGACAAATTTCGGCTACACCTTC.

This clonotype was observed a few times. The chain employs TRBV7-9 and TRBJ2-7; 9 bases align to TRBD1. The CDR3 runs to 15 residues. CDR1 is SEHNR, CDR2 FQNEAQ, per germline (reference sequence). V was pared by 1 base and J by 6 bases, with 7 bases of the junction left unmatched. DNA of the CDR3: TGTGCCAGCAGCTTAGAGGACAGGGGAAGGGGCGAGCAGTACTTC. Its protein is CASSLEDRGRGEQYF. The full variable domain, rest sourced from reference TRBV7-9 and TRBJ2-7, is DTGVSQNPRHKITKRGQNVTFRCDPISEHNRLYWYRQTLGQGPEFLTYFQNEAQLEKSRLLSDRFSAERPKGSFSTLEIQRTEQGDSAMYLCASSLEDRGRGEQYFGPGTRLTVT.

This clonotype was observed a handful of times. The chain joins TRBV2 to TRBJ2-1; perhaps TRBD2 as D (8 bases). The V gene lost 1 base and the J gene lost 6 bases, with 25 bases spanning the gap. Looked up from germline, CDR1 is SNHLY and CDR2 is FYNNEI. There are 19 residues in the CDR3. Written as DNA, the CDR3 is TGTGCCAGCAGTGAAGGGGGACTAGGGGGCCTCCTTTTGAGCAATGAGCAGTTCTTC. It codes for CASSEGGLGGLLLSNEQFF.

This chain links TRBV4-1 with TRBJ1-5; 10 bases are a match to TRBD1. V was pared by 4 bases and J by 5 bases, with 8 bases of the junction left unmatched. Germline V CDR1 and CDR2: MGHRA, YSYEKL. This CDR3 has 16 amino acids. The CDR3 DNA reads as TGCGCCAGCAGCCCCCCGGACAGGGGGGAGGATCAGCCCCAGCATTTT. This sequence encodes CASSPPDRGEDQPQHF.

This sequence joins TRBV4-2 and TRBJ2-1, with 9 bases matching TRBD1. The CDR3 contains 15 residues. Per germline, CDR1 LGHNA and CDR2 YNFKEQ. V was pared by 1 base and J by 8 bases, with 6 bases of the junction left unmatched. DNA for the CDR3: TGTGCCAGCAGCCAAGGGACAGGGGCCGACCATGAGCAGTTCTTC. Protein: CASSQGTGADHEQFF.

The chain links TRBV20-1 to TRBJ2-5; TRBD2 agrees at 7 bases. Germline V gene data show CDR1 as DFQATT and CDR2 as SNEGSKA (reference sequence). The CDR3 length is 14 residues. Germline trimming cut 0 bases from V and 4 bases from J; bases unmatched to any gene: 5. The CDR3 protein is CSARDGGVGETQYF. CDR3 nucleotide sequence: TGCAGTGCTAGAGATGGGGGGGTTGGAGAGACCCAGTACTTC.

This sequence joins TRBV2 and TRBJ1-5, with no clear D. CDR1 and CDR2 from the germline V gene are SNHLY and FYNNEI. The V end lost 0 bases, the J end lost 3 bases, and 6 bases lay between the germline ends. This CDR3 has 14 residues. CDR3 residues: CASSEARLNQPQHF. The CDR3 DNA follows: TGTGCCAGCAGTGAAGCGCGTCTCAATCAGCCCCAGCATTTT. Looking up the rest from reference TRBV2 and TRBJ1-5 gives the full variable domain: EPEVTQTPSHQVTQMGQEVILRCVPISNHLYFYWYRQILGQKVEFLVSFYNNEISEKSEIFDDQFSVERPDGSNFTLKIRSTKLEDSAMYFCASSEARLNQPQHFGDGTRLSIL.

The gene calls are TRBV12-3 or TRBV12-4 and TRBJ2-3; no clear D. CDR3 length equals 16 residues. V gave up 7 bases and J gave up 1 base, with 18 bases separating them. The CDR3 reads CASTLEVVVGTDTQYF. The DNA of the CDR3 is TGTGCCAGCACCCTCGAGGTAGTAGTGGGCACAGATACGCAGTATTTT.

In its sample, this clonotype was seen a few times. The V gene is TRBV2, the J gene TRBJ2-5; 10 bases fit TRBD2. V trimming: 6 bases; J trimming: 1 base; junction bases outside the gene matches: 5. There are 15 residues in the CDR3. Germline values: CDR1 SNHLY, CDR2 FYNNEI. This CDR3 reads CASRGRTSGQETQYF. DNA for the CDR3: TGTGCCAGCAGGGGCCGGACTAGCGGCCAAGAGACCCAGTACTTC.

The chain employs TRBV7-9 and TRBJ1-1, with D possibly being TRBD1 (5 bases). Per germline, CDR1 SEHNR and CDR2 FQNEAQ (reference sequence). The CDR3 loop spans 13 amino acids. V lost 2 bases and J 4 bases, leaving 8 bases between the germline ends. The CDR3 loop reads CASSLPGSTEAFF. The DNA of the CDR3 is TGTGCCAGCAGCTTACCAGGGAGCACTGAAGCTTTCTTT.

Only a few counts were recorded for this clonotype. The gene calls are TRBV24-1 and TRBJ1-4, with D tentatively TRBD1 (6 bases). Germline V gives CDR1 KGHDR, CDR2 SFDVKD. The CDR3 extends over 14 amino acids. The ends were cut back, 3 bases at V and 9 bases at J, with 13 bases in the middle. The CDR3 loop reads CATSDAGTSQKLFF. The CDR3 nucleotides are TGTGCCACCAGTGATGCCGGGACATCGCAAAAACTGTTTTTT.

This clonotype has only a few counts. The J gene is TRBJ2-2, the V gene TRBV27, with D uncertain. The V end lost 0 bases, the J end lost 6 bases, and 5 bases lay between the germline ends. Germline loops: CDR1 MNHEY, CDR2 SMNVEV (reference sequence). This CDR3 has 13 amino acids. CDR3 coding DNA: TGTGCCAGCAGTTTATCGAGCCCCGGGGAGCTGTTTTTT. Its translation is CASSLSSPGELFF.

The sample holds many counts of this clonotype. This chain uses TRBV3-1 with TRBJ2-7; tentatively, D is TRBD1 or TRBD2 (5 bases each). The CDR3 extends over 15 amino acids. The V end was cut by 6 bases, the J end by 2 bases, with 17 bases between. The V gene's germline CDR1 is LGHDT and CDR2 YNNKEL (reference sequence). The CDR3 nucleotides read TGTGCCAGCAGACACCGGGACGGAGTCACCTACGAGCAGTACTTC. Protein: CASRHRDGVTYEQYF.

The rearrangement joins TRBV20-1 to TRBJ2-7, with D unclear. The germline V gene has CDR1 DFQATT and CDR2 SNEGSKA (reference sequence). Trimming removed 3 bases from V and 3 bases from J, with 18 bases in between. This CDR3 spans 15 amino acids. CDR3 loop: CSASPAVGTDYEQYF. The CDR3 nucleotides are TGCAGTGCTAGCCCGGCGGTGGGAACAGACTACGAGCAGTACTTC.

This sequence joins TRBV20-1 and TRBJ2-3, with TRBD1 matching over 7 bases. In germline, CDR1 is DFQATT, CDR2 SNEGSKA (reference sequence). V shed 6 bases, J shed 6 bases, and the junction held 6 bases outside the gene matches. CDR3 length: 12 residues. CDR3 protein: CSALGQSDTQYF. The CDR3 DNA reads TGCAGTGCCCTGGGACAGTCGGATACGCAGTATTTT.

This clonotype was found a few times. The chain combines TRBV20-1 with TRBJ2-5; D might be TRBD1 or TRBD2, each matching 5 bases. CDR3 length: 14 residues. The V gene's germline CDR1 is DFQATT and CDR2 SNEGSKA (reference sequence). V was shortened by 3 bases and J by 4 bases, with 15 bases between the two germline ends. Written as DNA, the CDR3 is TGCAGTGCTAGGAGTGGGGGAACGGGAGAGACCCAGTACTTC. It translates to CSARSGGTGETQYF.

The chain carries TRBV19 and TRBJ2-7, with D perhaps TRBD2 (6 bases). The ends were cut back, 6 bases at V and 0 bases at J, with 6 bases in the middle. Germline lookup yields CDR1 LNHDA and CDR2 SQIVND (reference sequence). The CDR3 is made up of 12 amino acids. Here the CDR3 DNA reads TGTGCCAGTAGGGACTACTCCTACGAGCAGTACTTC. It yields the protein CASRDYSYEQYF.

This clonotype was seen only a few times. This chain links TRBV15 with TRBJ2-1; 12 nucleotides align to TRBD2. J lost 7 bases, V lost 0 bases, and 13 bases had no gene match. This CDR3 spans 19 amino acids. The germline V gene encodes CDR1 LNHNV and CDR2 YYDKDF (reference sequence). CDR3 nucleotides: TGTGCCACCAGCAGAGAACTAGCGGGGGGTTTAACGGCAAGTAATGAGCAGTTCTTC. Amino acids: CATSRELAGGLTASNEQFF. Full variable domain (outside the CDR3, taken from reference TRBV15 and TRBJ2-1): DAMVIQNPRYQVTQFGKPVTLSCSQTLNHNVMYWYQQKSSQAPKLLFHYYDKDFNNEADTPDNFQSRRPNTSFCFLDIRSPGLGDTAMYLCATSRELAGGLTASNEQFFGPGTRLTVL.

This clonotype was observed once. The chain carries TRBV19 and TRBJ2-5; tentatively, D is TRBD1 (6 bases). Deletions cut 3 bases from V and 3 bases from J, with 14 bases between. CDR3 size: 15 residues. The germline V gene has CDR1 LNHDA and CDR2 SQIVND (reference sequence). For the CDR3, the DNA is TGTGCCAGTAGTATTGGTGGGACAAGGGAAGAGACCCAGTACTTC. Translation gives CASSIGGTREETQYF.

The rearrangement links TRBV5-5 to TRBJ1-2, with 8 positions matching TRBD1. Per germline, CDR1 SGHKS and CDR2 YYEKEE (reference sequence). This CDR3 region has 15 residues. The V and J ends lost 2 bases and 0 bases, in that order; junction bases with no gene match: 3. The CDR3 sequence: CASSFPDRANYGYTF. The CDR3 coding sequence is TGTGCCAGCAGCTTCCCGGACAGGGCTAACTATGGCTACACCTTC.